This T cell receptor (beta chain) was recorded in a study of early T cells in non-severe SARS-CoV-2 infection. The overall study: Sequencing of unsorted whole blood was done on bulk RNA, leaving chains unpaired.

MiXCR was run by TCRdb on the 5' RACE reads, yielding one entry per CDR3 protein. The sample yields about 46,000 distinct CDR3 sequences, approximately 5.1% seen once. The CDR3 has 12 amino acids. From germline, CDR1 is MNHNS and CDR2 SASEGT. Trimming removed 10 bases from V and 10 bases from J; junction bases left unmatched: 5. The sample holds many counts of this clonotype. The chain carries TRBV6-1 and TRBJ2-1, with 12 bases fitting TRBD1. The starting material was whole blood, obtained at baseline. The TCR was taken from an adult who was a healthcare worker with PCR-confirmed SARS-CoV-2 infection or an uninfected control (not recorded which). CDR3 nucleotides: TGTGCCACGGGACAGGGGGCAGGAGAGCAGTTCTTC. It codes for CATGQGAGEQFF.